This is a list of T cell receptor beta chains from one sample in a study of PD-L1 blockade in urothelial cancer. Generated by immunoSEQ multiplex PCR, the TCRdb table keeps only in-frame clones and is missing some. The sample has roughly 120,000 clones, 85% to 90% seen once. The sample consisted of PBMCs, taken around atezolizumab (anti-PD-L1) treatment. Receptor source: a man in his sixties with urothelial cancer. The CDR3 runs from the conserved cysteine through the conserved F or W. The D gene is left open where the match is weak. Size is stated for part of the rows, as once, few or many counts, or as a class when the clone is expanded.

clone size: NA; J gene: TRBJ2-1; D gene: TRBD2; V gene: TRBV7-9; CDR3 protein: CASSSLTSGTEQFF; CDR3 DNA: TGTGCCAGCAGCTCCTTGACTAGCGGGACTGAGCAGTTCTTC
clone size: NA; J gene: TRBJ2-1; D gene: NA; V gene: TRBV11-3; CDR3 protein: CASSRKRGYNEQFF; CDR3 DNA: TGTGCCAGCAGCCGAAAAAGGGGATACAATGAGCAGTTCTTC
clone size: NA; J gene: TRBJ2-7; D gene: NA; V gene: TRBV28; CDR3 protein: CASREVRWREQYF; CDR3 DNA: TGTGCCAGCAGGGAGGTGAGGTGGCGCGAGCAGTACTTC
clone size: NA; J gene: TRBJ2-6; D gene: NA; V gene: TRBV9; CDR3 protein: CASSKPGAGANVLTF; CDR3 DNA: TGTGCCAGCAGCAAGCCCGGGGCTGGGGCCAACGTCCTGACTTTC
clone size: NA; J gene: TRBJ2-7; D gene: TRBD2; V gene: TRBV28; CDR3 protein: CASSSGTSSYEQYF; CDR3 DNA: TGTGCCAGCAGTAGCGGGACCTCCTCCTACGAGCAGTACTTC
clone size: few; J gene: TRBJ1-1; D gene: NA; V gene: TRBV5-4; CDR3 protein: CASSFPADTEAFF; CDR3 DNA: TGTGCCAGCAGCTTTCCGGCGGACACTGAAGCTTTCTTT
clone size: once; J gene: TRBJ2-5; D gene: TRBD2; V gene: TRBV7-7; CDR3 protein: CASSLAGTSETQYF; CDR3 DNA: TGTGCCAGCAGCTTAGCCGGGACTAGCGAGACCCAGTACTTC
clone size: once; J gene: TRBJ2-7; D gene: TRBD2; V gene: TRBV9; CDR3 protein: CASSVAGGGSLGEQYF; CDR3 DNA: TGTGCCAGCAGCGTCGCGGGGGGGGGTTCCTTGGGGGAGCAGTACTTC
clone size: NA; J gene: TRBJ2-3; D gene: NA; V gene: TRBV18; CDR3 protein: CASLLGGGNTDTQYF; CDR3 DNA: TGTGCCAGCCTATTGGGCGGAGGGAACACAGATACGCAGTATTTT
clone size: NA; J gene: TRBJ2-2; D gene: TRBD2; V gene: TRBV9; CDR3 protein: CASSVTSGFTGELFF; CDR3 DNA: TGTGCCAGCAGCGTGACTAGCGGTTTCACCGGGGAGCTGTTTTTT
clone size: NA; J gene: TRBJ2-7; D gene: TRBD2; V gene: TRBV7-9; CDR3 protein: CASSRELLRTSGRALEQYF; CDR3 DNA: TGTGCCAGCAGCCGCGAACTACTGAGGACTAGCGGGAGGGCGCTCGAGCAGTACTTC
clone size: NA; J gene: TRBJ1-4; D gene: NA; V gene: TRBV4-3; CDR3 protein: CASSQSQGGDNEKLFF; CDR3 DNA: TGCGCCAGCAGCCAATCCCAAGGGGGAGATAATGAAAAACTGTTTTTT
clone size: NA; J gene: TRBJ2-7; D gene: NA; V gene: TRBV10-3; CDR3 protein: CATLSGAYEQYF; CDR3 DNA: TGTGCCACTCTTAGCGGAGCCTACGAGCAGTACTTC
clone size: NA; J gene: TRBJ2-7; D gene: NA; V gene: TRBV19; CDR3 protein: CASSIDPRTYEQYF; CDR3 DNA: TGTGCCAGTAGTATAGATCCCAGGACCTACGAGCAGTACTTC
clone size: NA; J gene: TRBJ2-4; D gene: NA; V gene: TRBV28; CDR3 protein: CASKLGGRAKNIQYF; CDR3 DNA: TGTGCCAGCAAACTCGGGGGGCGGGCCAAAAACATTCAGTACTTC
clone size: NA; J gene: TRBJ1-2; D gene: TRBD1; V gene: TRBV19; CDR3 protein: CASSMSFGTGGNAGYTF; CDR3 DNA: TGTGCCAGTAGTATGAGTTTCGGGACAGGTGGTAATGCTGGCTACACCTTC
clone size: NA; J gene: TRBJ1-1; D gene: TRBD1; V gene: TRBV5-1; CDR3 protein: CASSPGGTGRTEAFF; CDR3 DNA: TGCGCCAGCAGCCCTGGGGGGACAGGGAGGACTGAAGCTTTCTTT
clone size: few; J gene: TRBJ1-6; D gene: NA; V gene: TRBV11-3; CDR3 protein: CASSMRQDNSPLHF; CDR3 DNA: TGTGCCAGCAGCATGAGGCAAGATAATTCACCCCTCCACTTT
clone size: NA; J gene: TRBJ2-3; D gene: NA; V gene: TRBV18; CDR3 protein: CASSPGGTASTDTQYF; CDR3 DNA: TGTGCCAGCTCACCGGGCGGGACAGCTAGCACAGATACGCAGTATTTT
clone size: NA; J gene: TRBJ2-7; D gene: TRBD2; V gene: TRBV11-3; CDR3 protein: CASSPRLAGFDEQYF; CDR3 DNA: TGTGCCAGCAGCCCCCGACTAGCGGGATTCGACGAGCAGTACTTC
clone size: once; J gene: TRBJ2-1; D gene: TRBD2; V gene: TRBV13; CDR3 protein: CASRLTSGTNNEQFF; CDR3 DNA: TGTGCCAGCAGACTTACTAGCGGGACGAACAATGAGCAGTTCTTC
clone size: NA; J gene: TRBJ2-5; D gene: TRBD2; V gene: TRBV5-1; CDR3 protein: CASSLGGLAGEETQYF; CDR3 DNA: TGCGCCAGCAGCTTGGGTGGACTAGCGGGGGAAGAGACCCAGTACTTC
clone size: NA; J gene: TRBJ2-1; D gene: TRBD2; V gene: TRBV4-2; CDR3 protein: CASSQDSMVGGGEQFF; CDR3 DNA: TGTGCCAGCAGCCAAGATAGTATGGTAGGCGGGGGGGAGCAGTTCTTC
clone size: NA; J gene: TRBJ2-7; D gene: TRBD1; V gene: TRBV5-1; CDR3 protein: CASSVGTGFYEQYF; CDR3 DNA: TGCGCCAGCAGCGTCGGGACAGGGTTCTACGAGCAGTACTTC
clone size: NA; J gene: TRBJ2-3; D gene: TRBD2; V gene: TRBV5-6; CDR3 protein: CASSLVLAGDLTDTQYF; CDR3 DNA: TGTGCCAGCAGCTTGGTTCTAGCGGGGGACCTCACAGATACGCAGTATTTT
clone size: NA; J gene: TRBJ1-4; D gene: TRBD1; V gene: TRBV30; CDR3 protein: CAWSIGTGGEKLFF; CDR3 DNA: TGTGCCTGGAGTATTGGGACAGGGGGTGAAAAACTGTTTTTT
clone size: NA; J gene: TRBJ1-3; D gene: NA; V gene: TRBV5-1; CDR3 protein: CASSLAPLSGNTIYF; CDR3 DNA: TGCGCCAGCAGCTTGGCACCACTCTCTGGAAACACCATATATTTT
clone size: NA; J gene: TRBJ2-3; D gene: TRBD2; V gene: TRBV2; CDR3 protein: CASSGLTSGADTQYF; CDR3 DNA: TGTGCCAGCAGTGGCCTGACTAGCGGTGCAGATACGCAGTATTTT
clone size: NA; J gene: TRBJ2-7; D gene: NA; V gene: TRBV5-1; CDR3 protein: CASSFGGGGYEQYF; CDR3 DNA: TGCGCCAGCAGCTTCGGGGGAGGAGGCTACGAGCAGTACTTC
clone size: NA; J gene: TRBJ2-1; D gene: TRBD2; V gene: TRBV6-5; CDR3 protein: CASSLGLAPGINEQFF; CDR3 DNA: TGTGCCAGCAGTTTAGGACTAGCACCTGGGATCAATGAGCAGTTCTTC
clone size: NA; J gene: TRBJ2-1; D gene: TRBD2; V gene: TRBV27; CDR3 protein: CASSLARSGRGQFF; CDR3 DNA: TGTGCCAGCAGTTTAGCCCGATCGGGGAGGGGGCAGTTCTTC
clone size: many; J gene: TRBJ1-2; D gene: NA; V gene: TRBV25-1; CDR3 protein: CASSHMQGWGYTF; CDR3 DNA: TGTGCCAGCAGCCATATGCAGGGATGGGGCTACACCTTC